This TCR beta chain is from a study of blood T cell repertoires in COVID-19. Assay: immunoSEQ multiplex PCR; the TCRdb copy retains only in-frame clones and omits some. The sample records roughly 200,000 clones, roughly 84% being singletons. Looked up from germline, CDR1 is SGDLS and CDR2 is YYNGEE. V dropped 4 bases and J dropped 3; count of bases not matched to a gene: 3. The CDR3 spans 15 residues. In its sample, this clone was seen many times. This receptor was identified in a young man in a cohort exposed to, infected with or recovered from COVID-19 (not recorded which). Material for sequencing was PBMCs or T cells enriched from blood (not recorded which). The chain couples TRBV9 to TRBJ2-5; TRBD2 aligns across 13 bases. This CDR3 is CASSLTSGRKETQYF. Written as DNA, the CDR3 is TGTGCCAGCAGCCTGACTAGCGGGAGGAAAGAGACCCAGTACTTC.